This TCR beta chain was obtained from a study of Graves' ophthalmopathy and Graves' hyperthyroidism. Trimming took 7 bases from V and 0 from J, leaving 13 bases between them. CDR3 length equals 14 residues. Germline lookup yields CDR1 MNHEY and CDR2 SVGAGI. The TCR beta CDR3 regions underwent amplification from RNA transcripts. An opening RT-PCR round employed HTBI primers and preceded a second-round multiplex PCR. TCRdb called the multiplex PCR reads again in MiXCR, with one record for every CDR3 protein. Here the sample spans about 340,000 distinct CDR3 sequences, roughly 17% being singletons. In its sample, this clonotype was seen many times.

The rearrangement joins TRBV6-5 to TRBJ2-7, with D possibly matching TRBD2 (6 bases). Specimen: peripheral blood. This receptor was obtained from an adult man with Graves' ophthalmopathy. The CDR3 DNA is TGTGCCAGCAACCCGGGAGAGAGCTCCTACGAGCAGTACTTC. It is translated as CASNPGESSYEQYF.